This T cell receptor beta chain is from a study of T cell responses to AZD1222 COVID-19 vaccine. As to this clone: Antigen specificity is unknown.

General study findings and limits: Spike-specific TCR breadth and depth were elevated following two AZD1222 doses.

Germline assignment: CDR1 GTSNPN and CDR2 SVGIG (reference sequence). This CDR3 contains 16 residues. V was cut by 4 bases and J by 1 base, with 20 bases left in between. Clones were sequenced by immunoSEQ multiplex PCR, and TCRdb holds only the in-frame ones, with some missing. The data show under 200,000 clones, approximately 90% seen once. The source is an adult in good health. The J gene is TRBJ2-7, the V gene TRBV30, with D perhaps matching TRBD2 (5 bases). The sequencing here drew on peripheral blood, taken on day 0 of AZD1222 vaccination. The chain's CDR3 is CAWTKIGVSPSYEQYF. CDR3 nucleotides: TGTGCCTGGACCAAGATCGGGGTCTCTCCTTCCTACGAGCAGTACTTC.